This T cell receptor beta chain stems from a study of circulating CD8 cells and anti-PD-1 response in melanoma. Study-level information: Of some 13 patients, seven got anti-PD-1 first and six had prior therapy.

Live CD3+CD8+TCRalphabeta+ cells were sorted into four subsets by PD-1 and/or TIGIT. This clonotype is medium-sized (0.01 to 0.1%) by share. TCR libraries were prepared from approximately 15 ng of total RNA with the QIAseq Immune Repertoire TCR panel. Using its own MiXCR run on the reads, TCRdb lists one record per CDR3 protein. The sample has about 1,200 distinct CDR3 sequences; 6.3% are singletons. The source was CD8+ T cells from PBMCs, collected at baseline or after one month of anti-PD-1 therapy (not recorded which). The sequence came from a human donor with melanoma.

The CDR3 loop reads CASREQATYEQYF. CDR3 in DNA: TGTGCCAGCAGGGAACAGGCTACCTACGAGCAGTACTTC. The chain joins TRBV28 to TRBJ2-7; D may be TRBD1 (5 bases). Trimming removed 6 bases at V and 2 bases at J, with 11 bases between. Germline V gene sequence: CDR1 MDHEN, CDR2 SYDVKM. The CDR3 spans 13 residues.